A single sample gave rise to the 14 T cell receptor beta chains below, sequenced in a study of cytomegalovirus exposure and HLA in healthy donors. Primers: 60 Vbeta forward and 13 Jbeta reverse. The repertoire was sequenced with immunoSEQ multiplex PCR; TCRdb's copy has only in-frame clones and lacks some. Seen here are fewer than 140,000 clones, around 85% observed once, and the top ten hold approximately 3.7%. The sample was PBMCs. All receptors come from a man in his 60s in good health and CMV-seronegative.

J is TRBJ1-1 and V is TRBV5-1, with D tentatively TRBD1 (6 bases). CDR3 length: 14 residues. V shed 4 bases and J shed 5 bases, with 15 bases lying between them. Per the germline V gene, CDR1 is SGHRS and CDR2 is YFSETQ. DNA of the CDR3: TGCGCCAGCAGCCGCAACAGGGATGGGACTGAAGCTTTCTTT. Its protein is CASSRNRDGTEAFF.

The V call is TRBV4-1, the J call TRBJ2-1; D not resolved. CDR3 size: 14 residues. The V end lost 4 bases, the J end lost 4 bases, and 11 bases lay between the germline ends. CDR1 is MGHRA and CDR2 is YSYEKL in the germline V gene. In DNA, the CDR3 is TGCGCCAGCAGCCCCAGTCCTCAGTACAATGAGCAGTTCTTC. This gives the protein CASSPSPQYNEQFF.

The V and J genes are TRBV7-2 and TRBJ1-5; D possibly corresponds to TRBD1 (5 bases). CDR1 and CDR2 (germline): SGHTA, FQGNSA. CDR3 length: 15 residues. V lost 5 bases and J 5 bases, leaving 16 bases between the germline ends. Here the CDR3 reads CASSPGRRAHQPQHF. Written as DNA, the CDR3 is TGTGCCAGCAGCCCAGGGCGAAGAGCCCATCAGCCCCAGCATTTT.

The chain is built from TRBV19 and TRBJ1-5; no definite D call. CDR1 and CDR2 (germline): LNHDA, SQIVND (reference sequence). The CDR3 length is 15 residues. V lost 5 bases and J 0 bases, leaving 11 bases between the germline ends. The CDR3 sequence: CASSPLLFSNQPQHF. The CDR3, as DNA: TGTGCCAGTAGTCCACTACTTTTTAGCAATCAGCCCCAGCATTTT. The full variable domain, in which reference TRBV19 and TRBJ1-5 provide the parts outside the CDR3, is DGGITQSPKYLFRKEGQNVTLSCEQNLNHDAMYWYRQDPGQGLRLIYYSQIVNDFQKGDIAEGYSVSREKKESFPLTVTSAQKNPTAFYLCASSPLLFSNQPQHFGDGTRLSIL.

The J gene is TRBJ2-2, the V gene TRBV6-5, with TRBD1 matching over 8 bases. V lost 6 bases to trimming and J lost 2 bases; unmatched junction nucleotides: 5. The CDR3 runs 15 residues. The germline gives CDR1 MNHEY, CDR2 SVGAGI. The CDR3 loop reads CASRSTGANTGELFF. DNA for the CDR3: TGTGCCAGCAGGTCGACAGGGGCCAACACCGGGGAGCTGTTTTTT.

Comment on this clone: One junction end does not reproduce the germline sequence, and a read error may be involved. V gene TRBV5-1 combines with J gene TRBJ1-1, with a tentative D call TRBD1 (5 bases). CDR1 is SGHRS, CDR2 YFSETQ, per germline. This CDR3 region has 15 residues. The CDR3 sequence: CASSPHLQENTEDFF. DNA of the CDR3: TGCGCCAGCAGCCCTCACTTACAGGAGAACACTGAAGATTTCTTT.

The chain recombines TRBV7-2 with TRBJ2-7; D is possibly TRBD2 (6 bases). The germline V gene encodes CDR1 SGHTA and CDR2 FQGNSA. The CDR3 is 14 amino acids. Deletions cut 6 bases from V and 0 bases from J, with 12 bases between. Here the CDR3 reads CASRPGLSSYEQYF. In nucleotides, the CDR3 is TGTGCCAGCAGACCGGGACTGAGCTCCTACGAGCAGTACTTC.

This clone has just a few counts. V gene TRBV6-6 combines with J gene TRBJ1-5; 7 nucleotides align to TRBD1. Germline loops: CDR1 MNHNY, CDR2 SVGAGI (reference sequence). This CDR3 comprises 13 residues. The V and J ends lost 5 bases and 5 bases, in that order; junction bases with no gene match: 3. As DNA, the CDR3 is TGTGCCAGCAGTCAAACAGGGGATCAGCCCCAGCATTTT. Protein: CASSQTGDQPQHF.

The DNA for the CDR3 is TGCGCCAGCAGCCCAGAATCCCCAGATACGCAGTATTTT. Residues: CASSPESPDTQYF. The rearrangement joins TRBV5-1 to TRBJ2-3; D not resolved. This CDR3 is built from 13 residues. Deletions cut 4 bases from V and 4 bases from J, with 10 bases between. Germline V gene sequence: CDR1 SGHRS, CDR2 YFSETQ.

J is TRBJ2-3 and V is TRBV5-1; D is perhaps TRBD2 (5 bases). The germline V and J ends were trimmed by 4 bases and 11 bases, with 17 bases remaining between them. CDR1 is SGHRS and CDR2 is YFSETQ in the germline V gene. The CDR3 has 13 residues. The DNA for the CDR3 is TGCGCCAGCAGCCCCCTTTCTCCGGGGTGGCAGTATTTT. Amino acids: CASSPLSPGWQYF.

The chain recombines TRBV5-8 with TRBJ1-1; 7 positions agree with TRBD1. The J segment lost 0 bases and the V segment lost 4 bases, leaving 3 bases of the junction unmatched. The CDR3 covers 14 residues. Germline V lookup: CDR1 SGHTS, CDR2 YDEGEE. CDR3 DNA sequence: TGTGCCAGCAGCGAGGGACAGATGAACACTGAAGCTTTCTTT. This gives the protein CASSEGQMNTEAFF.

The chain uses TRBV28 and TRBJ2-1; perhaps TRBD2 as D (5 bases). The CDR3 has 14 amino acids. Trimming took off 5 bases at V and 5 bases at J, with 13 bases between the two ends. Germline assignment: CDR1 MDHEN and CDR2 SYDVKM. DNA for the CDR3: TGTGCCAGCAGTCCCCCTGGGGAGCACAATGAGCAGTTCTTC. Its protein is CASSPPGEHNEQFF.

The gene calls are TRBV5-1 and TRBJ2-7; 7 nucleotides align to TRBD1. V lost 3 bases, J lost 0 bases, and 6 bases stayed unmatched. The CDR3 has 15 residues. Per germline, CDR1 SGHRS and CDR2 YFSETQ. CDR3: CASSWTQGSSYEQYV. CDR3 in DNA: TGCGCCAGCAGCTGGACACAGGGGAGCTCCTACGAGCAGTACGTC.

This clone was seen more than once but under ten times. V is TRBV5-1 and J is TRBJ1-1; 9 nucleotides match TRBD1. V dropped 4 bases and J dropped 1; count of bases not matched to a gene: 5. The CDR3 length is 15 residues. CDR1 is SGHRS, CDR2 YFSETQ, per germline. DNA for the CDR3: TGCGCCAGCAGCCACCCGGACAGGGGGAACACTGAAGCTTTCTTT. Its translation is CASSHPDRGNTEAFF.